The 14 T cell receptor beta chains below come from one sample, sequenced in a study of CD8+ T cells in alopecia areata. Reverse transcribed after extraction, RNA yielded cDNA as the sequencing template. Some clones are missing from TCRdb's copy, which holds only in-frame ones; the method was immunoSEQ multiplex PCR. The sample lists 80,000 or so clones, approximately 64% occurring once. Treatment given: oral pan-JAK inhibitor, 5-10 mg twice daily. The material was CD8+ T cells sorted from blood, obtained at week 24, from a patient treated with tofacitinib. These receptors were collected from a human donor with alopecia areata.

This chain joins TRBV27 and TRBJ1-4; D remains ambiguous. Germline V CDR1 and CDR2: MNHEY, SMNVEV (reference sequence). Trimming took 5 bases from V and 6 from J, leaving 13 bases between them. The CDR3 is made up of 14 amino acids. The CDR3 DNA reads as TGTGCCAGCAGTCCGTCGGGTTGGGATGAAAAACTGTTTTTT. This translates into CASSPSGWDEKLFF.

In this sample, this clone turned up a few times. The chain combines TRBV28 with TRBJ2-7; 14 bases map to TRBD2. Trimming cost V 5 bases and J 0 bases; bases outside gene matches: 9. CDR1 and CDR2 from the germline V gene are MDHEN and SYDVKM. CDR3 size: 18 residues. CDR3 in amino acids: CASSPSTSGGAFSYEQYF. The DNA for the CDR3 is TGTGCCAGCAGTCCCTCGACTAGCGGGGGGGCATTCTCCTACGAGCAGTACTTC.

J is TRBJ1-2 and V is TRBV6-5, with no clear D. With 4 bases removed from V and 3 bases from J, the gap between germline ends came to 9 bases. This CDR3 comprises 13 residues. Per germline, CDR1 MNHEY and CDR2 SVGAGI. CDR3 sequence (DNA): TGTGCCAGCAGTTCCGCCGCCCACTATGGCTACACCTTC. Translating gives CASSSAAHYGYTF.

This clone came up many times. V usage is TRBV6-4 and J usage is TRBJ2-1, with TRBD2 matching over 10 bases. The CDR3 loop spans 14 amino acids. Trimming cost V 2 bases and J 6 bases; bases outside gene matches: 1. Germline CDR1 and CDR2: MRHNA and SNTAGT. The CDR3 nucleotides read TGTGCCAGCAGTGACACTAGCGGGGTCAATGAGCAGTTCTTC. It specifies CASSDTSGVNEQFF.

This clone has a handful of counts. The CDR3 nucleotides read TGCAGCGTTGAAGTAAGCGGCCATGGACCTAGTGAAGCTTTCTTT. Translating gives CSVEVSGHGPSEAFF. V gene TRBV29-1 combines with J gene TRBJ1-1; no firm D call. CDR3 length: 15 amino acids. The ends were cut back, 1 base at V and 7 bases at J, with 19 bases in the middle. CDR1 and CDR2 from the germline V gene are SQVTM and ANQGSEA.

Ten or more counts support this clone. CDR3 sequence: CASSPGTSYNEQFF. CDR3 sequence (DNA): TGTGCCAGCAGCCCAGGGACTTCCTACAATGAGCAGTTCTTC. The V call is TRBV9, the J call TRBJ2-1; the D gene is possibly TRBD2 (6 bases). Germline CDR1 SGDLS, CDR2 YYNGEE. With 4 bases removed from V and 1 base from J, the gap between germline ends came to 9 bases. The CDR3 is made up of 14 amino acids.

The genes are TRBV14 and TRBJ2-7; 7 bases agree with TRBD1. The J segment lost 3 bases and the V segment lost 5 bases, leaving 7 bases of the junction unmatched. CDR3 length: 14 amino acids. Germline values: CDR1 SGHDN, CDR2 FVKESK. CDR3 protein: CASSAPGTVYEQYF. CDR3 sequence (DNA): TGTGCCAGCAGCGCCCCGGGGACAGTCTACGAGCAGTACTTC.

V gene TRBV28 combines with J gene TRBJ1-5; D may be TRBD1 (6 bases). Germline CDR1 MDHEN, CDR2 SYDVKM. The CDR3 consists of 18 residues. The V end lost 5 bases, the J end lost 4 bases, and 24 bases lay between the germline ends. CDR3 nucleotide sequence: TGTGCCAGCAGTCGCCCCTCCTCGACAGGCTCGGGGAATCAGCCCCAGCATTTT. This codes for CASSRPSSTGSGNQPQHF.

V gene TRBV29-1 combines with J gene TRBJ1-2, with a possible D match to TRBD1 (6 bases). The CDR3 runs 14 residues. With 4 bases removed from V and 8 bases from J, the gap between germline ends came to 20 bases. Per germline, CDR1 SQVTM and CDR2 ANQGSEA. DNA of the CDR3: TGCAGCGTTGCCCACGGAATGAACAGGGACGGCTACACCTTC. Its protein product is CSVAHGMNRDGYTF.

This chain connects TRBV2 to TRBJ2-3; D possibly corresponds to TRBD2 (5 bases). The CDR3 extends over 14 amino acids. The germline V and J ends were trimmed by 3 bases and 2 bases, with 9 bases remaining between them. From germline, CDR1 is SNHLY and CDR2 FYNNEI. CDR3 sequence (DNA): TGTGCCAGCAGTGACGACGGGAACACAGATACGCAGTATTTT. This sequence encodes CASSDDGNTDTQYF.

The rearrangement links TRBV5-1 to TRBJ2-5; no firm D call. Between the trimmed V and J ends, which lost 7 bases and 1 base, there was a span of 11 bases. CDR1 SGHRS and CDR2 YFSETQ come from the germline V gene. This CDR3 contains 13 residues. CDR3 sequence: CASQRYGQETQYF. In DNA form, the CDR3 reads TGCGCCAGCCAACGTTACGGCCAAGAGACCCAGTACTTC. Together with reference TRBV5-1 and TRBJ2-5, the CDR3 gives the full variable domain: KAGVTQTPRYLIKTRGQQVTLSCSPISGHRSVSWYQQTPGQGLQFLFEYFSETQRNKGNFPGRFSGRQFSNSRSEMNVSTLELGDSALYLCASQRYGQETQYFGPGTRLLVL.

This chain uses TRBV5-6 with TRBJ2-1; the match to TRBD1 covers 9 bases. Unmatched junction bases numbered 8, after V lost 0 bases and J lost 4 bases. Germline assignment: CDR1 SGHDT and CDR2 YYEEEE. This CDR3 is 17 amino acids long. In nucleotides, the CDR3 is TGTGCCAGCAGCTTGGCCACCGGGACAGGGCTTTACAATGAGCAGTTCTTC. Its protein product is CASSLATGTGLYNEQFF. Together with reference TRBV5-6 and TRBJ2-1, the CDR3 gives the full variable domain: DAGVTQSPTHLIKTRGQQVTLRCSPKSGHDTVSWYQQALGQGPQFIFQYYEEEERQRGNFPDRFSGHQFPNYSSELNVNALLLGDSALYLCASSLATGTGLYNEQFFGPGTRLTVL.

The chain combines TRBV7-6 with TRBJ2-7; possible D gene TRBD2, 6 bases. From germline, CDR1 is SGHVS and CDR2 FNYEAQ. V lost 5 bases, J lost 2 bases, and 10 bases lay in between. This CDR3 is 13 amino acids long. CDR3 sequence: CASSPSDPYEQYF. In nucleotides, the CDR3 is TGTGCCAGCAGCCCTAGCGATCCCTACGAGCAGTACTTC.

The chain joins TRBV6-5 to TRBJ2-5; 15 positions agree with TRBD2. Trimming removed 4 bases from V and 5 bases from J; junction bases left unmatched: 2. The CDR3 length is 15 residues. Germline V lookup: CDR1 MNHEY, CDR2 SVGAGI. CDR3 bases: TGTGCCAGCAGTTCCGGACTAGCGGGAGGGGAGACCCAGTACTTC. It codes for CASSSGLAGGETQYF.